Below, 6 T cell receptor beta chains from the same sample are listed, as sequenced in a study of blood T cells in healthy people across ages. Together with a sample-barcoded 5' primer, a J-beta primer mix was included in a second PCR lasting about 6 to 11 cycles. Using its own MiXCR run on the 5' RACE reads, TCRdb lists one record per CDR3 protein. This sample has roughly 1,800,000 distinct CDR3 sequences; around 48% occur once, and the top ten carry less than 2.5%. The material sequenced was blood. The receptors derive from a woman aged 40 to 49 in good health.

This clonotype has a handful of counts. The chain's CDR3 is CASSSLDRGLSYEQYF. In DNA, the CDR3 is TGTGCCAGCAGCTCCTTGGACAGGGGCCTTTCCTACGAGCAGTACTTC. This chain links TRBV7-6 with TRBJ2-7, with TRBD1 matching over 9 bases. V was pared by 4 bases and J by 1 base, with 8 bases of the junction left unmatched. Germline lookup yields CDR1 SGHVS and CDR2 FNYEAQ. The CDR3 length is 16 residues.

This clonotype was detected a few times. V and J are TRBV4-3 and TRBJ2-7; possibly TRBD1 for D (6 bases). The CDR3 runs 14 residues. V lost 2 bases and J 2 bases, leaving 10 bases between the germline ends. Looked up from germline, CDR1 is LGHNA and CDR2 is YSLEER. The DNA of the CDR3 is TGCGCCAGCAGCCAAACCAGACAGGCCTACGAGCAGTACTTC. Translating it yields CASSQTRQAYEQYF.

J is TRBJ2-1 and V is TRBV6-1, with 7 bases fitting TRBD2. Germline assignment: CDR1 MNHNS and CDR2 SASEGT. The V segment lost 4 bases and the J segment 6 bases; nucleotides outside the gene matches: 24. The CDR3 contains 20 residues. DNA of the CDR3: TGTGCCAGCAGTGGGATCGCAAGACCCCCCCCGGGACTAACCGGCAATGAGCAGTTCTTC. It codes for CASSGIARPPPGLTGNEQFF.

V usage is TRBV27 and J usage is TRBJ2-1; 12 bases align to TRBD2. CDR1 and CDR2 (germline): MNHEY, SMNVEV (reference sequence). The CDR3 is 16 residues long. V lost 1 base to trimming and J lost 6 bases; unmatched junction nucleotides: 4. The DNA for the CDR3 is TGTGCCAGCAGTTTATTCACTAGCGGGGGGTCCAATGAGCAGTTCTTC. Its translation is CASSLFTSGGSNEQFF.

The rearrangement uses TRBV12-3 or TRBV12-4 and TRBJ2-5; D unclear. The V end lost 6 bases, the J end lost 0 bases, and 11 bases lay between the germline ends. The CDR3 consists of 14 residues. The CDR3: CASSYRDDQETQYF. DNA of the CDR3: TGTGCCAGCAGCTACCGCGACGACCAAGAGACCCAGTACTTC.

J is TRBJ2-7 and V is TRBV4-3, with 15 bases identical to TRBD2. TRBJ2-5 explains the end of the DNA better; the J call may be wrong. This CDR3 spans 16 amino acids. The germline gives CDR1 LGHNA, CDR2 YSLEER. CDR3 in DNA: TGCGCCAGCAGCCAAGAGGGACTAGCGGGGGGCGGGACCCAGTACTTC. Translated: CASSQEGLAGGGTQYF.